A selection of T cell receptor beta chains follows, all from one sample in a study of response to subunit inactivated influenza vaccine. TCRdb processed the RT-PCR reads anew with MiXCR; each CDR3 protein has one entry. Among fewer than 750,000 distinct CDR3 sequences, less than 15% were seen once, and the ten largest hold roughly 10%. The sample in question was PBMCs from blood, obtained roughly 12 days after vaccination. The receptors were gathered from a man aged 45-65 years who received an inactivated influenza vaccine. The CDR3 runs from the conserved cysteine through the conserved F or W. A D gene is named only where the DNA matches it firmly. The size field is filled for only some rows; it gives once, few, many or a size class.

TRBV6-1	TRBD1	TRBJ2-7	NA	CASSERVGQGTEQYF	TGTGCCAGCAGTGAAAGAGTCGGACAGGGGACCGAGCAGTACTTC
TRBV20-1	TRBD2	TRBJ2-1	few	CSAFSSGANNEQFF	TGCAGTGCTTTTTCTAGCGGGGCTAACAATGAGCAGTTCTTC
TRBV3-1	NA	TRBJ2-3	NA	CASSRSWTSSPDTQYF	TGTGCCAGCAGCCGCTCTTGGACTTCTTCACCAGATACGCAGTATTTT
TRBV20-1	TRBD2	TRBJ2-3	NA	CSAREWAGVSTDTQYF	TGCAGTGCTAGAGAGTGGGCGGGGGTCAGCACAGATACGCAGTATTTT
TRBV12-3/TRBV12-4	TRBD2	TRBJ2-2	few	CASSPWTSGGPGELFF	TGTGCCAGCAGTCCGTGGACTAGCGGGGGGCCCGGGGAGCTGTTTTTT
TRBV6-2/TRBV6-3	TRBD2	TRBJ2-7	few	CASSTGTSGTYEQYF	TGTGCCAGCAGTACCGGGACTAGCGGGACCTACGAGCAGTACTTC
TRBV20-1	TRBD1	TRBJ1-5	NA	CSAKKTGGAGNQPQHF	TGCAGTGCTAAGAAGACAGGGGGCGCGGGCAATCAGCCCCAGCATTTT
TRBV2	NA	TRBJ2-1	few	CASSTRRGALSYNEQFF	TGTGCCAGCAGTACCAGACGGGGGGCCCTCTCCTACAATGAGCAGTTCTTC
TRBV20-1	TRBD2	TRBJ2-2	NA	CSARDNRGLTTGELFF	TGCAGTGCTAGAGATAACCGGGGACTAACCACCGGGGAGCTGTTTTTT
TRBV12-3/TRBV12-4	NA	TRBJ2-7	few	CASSLVSGEQYF	TGTGCCAGCAGTTTAGTTAGCGGAGAGCAGTACTTC
TRBV24-1	NA	TRBJ2-3	NA	CATSDTGLAQYF	TGTGCCACCAGTGATACAGGACTTGCGCAGTATTTT
TRBV6-1	NA	TRBJ2-5	NA	CASSVVFQETQYF	TGTGCCAGCAGTGTAGTGTTCCAAGAGACCCAGTACTTC
TRBV7-9	NA	TRBJ2-3	few	CASSDQGLSTDTQYF	TGTGCCAGCAGCGACCAGGGGTTGAGCACAGATACGCAGTATTTT
TRBV15	NA	TRBJ1-3	few	CATSRDTVGNTIYF	TGTGCCACCAGCAGAGATACAGTTGGAAACACCATATATTTT
TRBV9	NA	TRBJ2-3	many	CASSPIPPGSTDTQYF	TGTGCCAGCAGCCCGATACCTCCGGGAAGCACAGATACGCAGTATTTT
TRBV18	NA	TRBJ1-4	few	CASSPTDSEKLFF	TGTGCCAGCTCACCCACGGATTCCGAAAAACTGTTTTTT
TRBV27	NA	TRBJ2-3	NA	CASSLTHSQRRTDTQYF	TGTGCCAGCAGTTTAACCCATTCCCAGCGGCGCACAGATACGCAGTATTTT
TRBV6-7	TRBD2	TRBJ2-2	few	CASSYSGLAGNANTGELFF	TGTGCCAGCAGTTACTCCGGACTAGCGGGAAACGCGAACACCGGGGAGCTGTTTTTT
TRBV20-1	TRBD2	TRBJ2-5	NA	CSARRQPGGQETQYF	TGCAGTGCTAGAAGACAACCGGGGGGGCAAGAGACCCAGTACTTC
TRBV24-1	NA	TRBJ2-3	few	CATSDPTVGQYF	TGTGCCACCAGTGATCCAACAGTCGGGCAGTATTTT
TRBV6-2/TRBV6-3	NA	TRBJ2-5	NA	CASSLGGAKYF	TGTGCCAGCAGCCTCGGTGGGGCCAAGTACTTC
TRBV20-1	NA	TRBJ1-1	few	CSARDLRVVMNTEAFF	TGCAGTGCTAGAGATCTAAGGGTTGTCATGAACACTGAAGCTTTCTTT
TRBV7-2	TRBD2	TRBJ2-7	NA	CASSLAWFRRGGAEQYF	TGTGCCAGCAGCTTAGCTTGGTTTCGGCGGGGGGGCGCCGAGCAGTACTTC
TRBV24-1	TRBD1	TRBJ1-2	NA	CATRGTGGADYGYTF	TGTGCCACCAGGGGAACAGGGGGCGCTGACTATGGCTACACCTTC
TRBV18	TRBD1	TRBJ2-7	NA	CASSARQGDPYEQYF	TGTGCCAGCTCAGCACGACAGGGAGACCCCTACGAGCAGTACTTC
TRBV3-1	TRBD1	TRBJ2-1	NA	CASSQVGTGVSYNEQFF	TGTGCCAGCAGCCAAGTTGGCACAGGGGTTTCCTACAATGAGCAGTTCTTC
TRBV12-3/TRBV12-4	TRBD2	TRBJ2-3	few	CAAGVEVTDTQYF	TGTGCCGCGGGGGTTGAAGTGACAGATACGCAGTATTTT